This TCR beta chain stems from a study of T-cell reconstitution after alpha-beta-depleted transplantation in children. This CDR3 is 12 amino acids long. Germline assignment: CDR1 SGHDT and CDR2 YYEEEE. The germline V and J ends were trimmed by 3 bases and 3 bases, with 7 bases remaining between them. TCRbeta library construction was performed incorporating unique molecular identifiers. TCRdb reprocessed the PCR reads via MiXCR and lists one record per CDR3 protein. The sample lists some 500,000 distinct CDR3 sequences, 15% to 20% seen once, with 3.3% in the top ten. This clonotype was detected a few times.

The sequencing used PBMCs from the stem cell graft donor, collected from the stem cell graft. This sequence originates from a human donor who donated a stem cell graft to a child with acute lymphoblastic leukemia. This chain joins TRBV5-6 and TRBJ2-7; D is unclear. The CDR3 region is CASSWDRYEQYF. The CDR3 region has the DNA TGTGCCAGCAGCTGGGATCGCTACGAGCAGTACTTC.